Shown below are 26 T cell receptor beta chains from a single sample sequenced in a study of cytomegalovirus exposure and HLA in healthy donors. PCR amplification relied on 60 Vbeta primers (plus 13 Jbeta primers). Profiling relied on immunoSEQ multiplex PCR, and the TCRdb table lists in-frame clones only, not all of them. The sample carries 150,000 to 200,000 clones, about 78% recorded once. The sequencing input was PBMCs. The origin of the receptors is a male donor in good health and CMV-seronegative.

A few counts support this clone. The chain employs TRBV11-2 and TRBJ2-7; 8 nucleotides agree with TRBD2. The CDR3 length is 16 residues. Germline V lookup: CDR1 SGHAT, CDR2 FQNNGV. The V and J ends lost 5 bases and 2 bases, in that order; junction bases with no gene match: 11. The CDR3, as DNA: TGTGCCAGCAGCCCTAGGCGGCTAGCGGGTCCCTACGAGCAGTACTTC. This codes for CASSPRRLAGPYEQYF.

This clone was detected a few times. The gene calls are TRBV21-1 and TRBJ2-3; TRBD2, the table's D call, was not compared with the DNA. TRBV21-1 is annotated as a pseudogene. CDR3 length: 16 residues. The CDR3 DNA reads TGTGCCAGCAGCAGCGCTAGCGGGGAATTCACAGATACGCAGTATTTT. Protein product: CASSSASGEFTDTQYF.

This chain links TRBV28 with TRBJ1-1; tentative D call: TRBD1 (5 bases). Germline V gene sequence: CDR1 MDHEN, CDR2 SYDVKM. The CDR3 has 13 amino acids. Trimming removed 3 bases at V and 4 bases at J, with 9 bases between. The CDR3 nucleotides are TGTGCCAGCAGTTTGGGTGGGGCCACTGAAGCTTTCTTT. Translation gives CASSLGGATEAFF.

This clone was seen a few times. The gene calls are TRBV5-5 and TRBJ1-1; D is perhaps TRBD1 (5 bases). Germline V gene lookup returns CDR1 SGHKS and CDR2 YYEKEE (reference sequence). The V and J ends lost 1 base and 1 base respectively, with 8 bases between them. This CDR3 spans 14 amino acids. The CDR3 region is CASSLRQGNTEAFF. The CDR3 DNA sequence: TGTGCCAGCAGCTTGAGGCAGGGGAACACTGAAGCTTTCTTT.

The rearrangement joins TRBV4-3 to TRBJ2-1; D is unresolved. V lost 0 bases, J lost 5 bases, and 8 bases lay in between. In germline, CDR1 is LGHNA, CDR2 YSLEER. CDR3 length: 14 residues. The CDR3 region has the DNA TGCGCCAGCAGCCAAGATCATGCGGACAATGAGCAGTTCTTC. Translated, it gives CASSQDHADNEQFF.

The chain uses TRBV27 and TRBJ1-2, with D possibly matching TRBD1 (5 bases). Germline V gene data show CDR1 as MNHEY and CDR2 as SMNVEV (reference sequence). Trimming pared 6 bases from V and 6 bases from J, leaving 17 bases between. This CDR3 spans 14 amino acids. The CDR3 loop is CASSPRSGSDGYTF. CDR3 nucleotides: TGTGCCAGCAGCCCACGGTCAGGGTCGGATGGCTACACCTTC.

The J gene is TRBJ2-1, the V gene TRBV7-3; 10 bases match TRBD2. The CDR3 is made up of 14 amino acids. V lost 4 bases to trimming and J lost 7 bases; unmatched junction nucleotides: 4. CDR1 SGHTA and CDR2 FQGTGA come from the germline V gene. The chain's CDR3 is CASSSSGSGNEQFF. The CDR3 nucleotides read TGTGCCAGCAGCTCTAGCGGGAGTGGTAATGAGCAGTTCTTC.

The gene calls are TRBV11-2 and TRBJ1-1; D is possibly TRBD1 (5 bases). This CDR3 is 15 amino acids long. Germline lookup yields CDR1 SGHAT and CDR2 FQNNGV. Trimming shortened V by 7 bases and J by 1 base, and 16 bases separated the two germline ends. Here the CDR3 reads CASTLGRGGNTEAFF. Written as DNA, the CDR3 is TGTGCCAGCACCCTGGGGAGGGGTGGGAACACTGAAGCTTTCTTT.

CDR3 coding DNA: TGTGCCAGCCAACAGGGGGCCCCCGTGGATACGCAGTATTTT. Residues: CASQQGAPVDTQYF. The chain couples TRBV9 to TRBJ2-3; TRBD1 aligns across 9 bases. The ends lost 7 bases at V and 6 bases at J; junction bases unmatched: 9. The germline CDR1 and CDR2 sequences are SGDLS and YYNGEE. This CDR3 is 14 amino acids long.

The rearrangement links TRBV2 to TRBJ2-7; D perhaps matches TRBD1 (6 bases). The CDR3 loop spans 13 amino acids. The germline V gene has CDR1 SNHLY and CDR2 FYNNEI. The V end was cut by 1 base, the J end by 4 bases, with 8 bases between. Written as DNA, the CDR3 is TGTGCCAGCAGTGAAGAACAGGGTTACGAGCAGTACTTC. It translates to CASSEEQGYEQYF.

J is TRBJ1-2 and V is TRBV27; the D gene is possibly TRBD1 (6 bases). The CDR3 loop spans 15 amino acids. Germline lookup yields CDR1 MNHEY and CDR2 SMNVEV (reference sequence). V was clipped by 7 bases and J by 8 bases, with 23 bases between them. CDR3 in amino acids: CASKAGGGPTVGYTF. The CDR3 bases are TGTGCCAGCAAGGCCGGCGGGGGCCCCACCGTGGGCTACACCTTC.

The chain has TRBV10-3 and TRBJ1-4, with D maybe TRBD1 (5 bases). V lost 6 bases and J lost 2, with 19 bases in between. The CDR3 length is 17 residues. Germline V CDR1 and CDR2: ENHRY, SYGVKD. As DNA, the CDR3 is TGTGCCATCAGAAGGAGGGGCGCGGTGAATACTAATGAAAAACTGTTTTTT. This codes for CAIRRRGAVNTNEKLFF.

CDR3 nucleotide sequence: TGTGCCAGCAGTGAGTGGCTAGCCGGTACGCAGTATTTT. It encodes CASSEWLAGTQYF. The chain uses TRBV6-1 and TRBJ2-3; weak D call: TRBD2 (5 bases). V lost 3 bases, J lost 8 bases, and 12 bases lay in between. The length of the CDR3 is 13 residues. CDR1 and CDR2 from the germline V gene are MNHNS and SASEGT.

The CDR3 region has the DNA TGCGCCAGCAGCCAGCGGGAGGGCCGAAGCACAGATACGCAGTATTTT. Protein: CASSQREGRSTDTQYF. The chain couples TRBV5-1 to TRBJ2-3; 10 positions match TRBD2. Germline trimming cut 4 bases from V and 0 bases from J; bases unmatched to any gene: 5. The CDR3 runs to 16 residues. CDR1 SGHRS and CDR2 YFSETQ come from the germline V gene.

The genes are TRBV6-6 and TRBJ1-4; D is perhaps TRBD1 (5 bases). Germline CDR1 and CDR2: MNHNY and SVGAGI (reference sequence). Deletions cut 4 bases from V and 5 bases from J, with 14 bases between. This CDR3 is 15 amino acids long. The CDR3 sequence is CASSFPGRRNEKLFF. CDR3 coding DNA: TGTGCCAGCAGTTTCCCAGGGCGCCGAAATGAAAAACTGTTTTTT.

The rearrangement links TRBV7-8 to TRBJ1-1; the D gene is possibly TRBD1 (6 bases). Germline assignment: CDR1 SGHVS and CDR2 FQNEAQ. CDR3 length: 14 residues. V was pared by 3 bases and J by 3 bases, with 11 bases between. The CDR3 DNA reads TGTGCCAGCAGCTTTCAGGGGTCGGACACTGAAGCTTTCTTT. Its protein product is CASSFQGSDTEAFF.

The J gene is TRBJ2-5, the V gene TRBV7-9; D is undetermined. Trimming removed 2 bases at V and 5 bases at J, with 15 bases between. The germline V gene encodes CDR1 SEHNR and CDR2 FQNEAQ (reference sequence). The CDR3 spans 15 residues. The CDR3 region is CASSLLKAGHETQYF. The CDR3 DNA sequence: TGTGCCAGCAGCTTACTTAAAGCAGGCCACGAGACCCAGTACTTC. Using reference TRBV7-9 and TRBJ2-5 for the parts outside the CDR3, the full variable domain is DTGVSQNPRHKITKRGQNVTFRCDPISEHNRLYWYRQTLGQGPEFLTYFQNEAQLEKSRLLSDRFSAERPKGSFSTLEIQRTEQGDSAMYLCASSLLKAGHETQYFGPGTRLLVL.

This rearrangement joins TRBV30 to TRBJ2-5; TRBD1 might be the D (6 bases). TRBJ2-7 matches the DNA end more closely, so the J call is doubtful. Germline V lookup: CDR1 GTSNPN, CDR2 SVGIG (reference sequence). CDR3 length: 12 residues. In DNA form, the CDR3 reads TGTGCCTGGAGTAGACAGGCCTACGAGCAGTACTTC. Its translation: CAWSRQAYEQYF.

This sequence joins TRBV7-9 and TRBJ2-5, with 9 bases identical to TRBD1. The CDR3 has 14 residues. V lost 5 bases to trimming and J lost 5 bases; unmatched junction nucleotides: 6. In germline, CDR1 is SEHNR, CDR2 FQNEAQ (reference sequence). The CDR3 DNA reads TGTGCCAGCAGCGTATCTGGGACAGGGGAGACCCAGTACTTC. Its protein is CASSVSGTGETQYF. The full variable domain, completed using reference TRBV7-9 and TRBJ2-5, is DTGVSQNPRHKITKRGQNVTFRCDPISEHNRLYWYRQTLGQGPEFLTYFQNEAQLEKSRLLSDRFSAERPKGSFSTLEIQRTEQGDSAMYLCASSVSGTGETQYFGPGTRLLVL.

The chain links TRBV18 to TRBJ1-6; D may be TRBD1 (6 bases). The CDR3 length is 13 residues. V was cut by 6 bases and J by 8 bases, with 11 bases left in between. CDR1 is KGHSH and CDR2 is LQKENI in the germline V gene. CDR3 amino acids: CASSEDSDSPLHF. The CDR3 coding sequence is TGTGCCAGCTCCGAGGACAGCGATTCACCCCTCCACTTT.

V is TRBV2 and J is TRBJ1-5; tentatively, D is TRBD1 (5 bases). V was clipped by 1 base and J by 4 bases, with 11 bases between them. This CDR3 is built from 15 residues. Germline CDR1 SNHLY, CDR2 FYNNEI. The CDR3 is CASSEGVQENQPQHF. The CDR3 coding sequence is TGTGCCAGCAGTGAAGGTGTACAGGAGAATCAGCCCCAGCATTTT.

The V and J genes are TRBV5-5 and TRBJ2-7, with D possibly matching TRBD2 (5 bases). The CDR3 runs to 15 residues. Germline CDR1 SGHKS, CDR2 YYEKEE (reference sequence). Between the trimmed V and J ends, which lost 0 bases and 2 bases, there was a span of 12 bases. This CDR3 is CASSLGVGGPYEQYF. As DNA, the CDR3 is TGTGCCAGCAGCTTGGGGGTTGGAGGCCCCTACGAGCAGTACTTC.

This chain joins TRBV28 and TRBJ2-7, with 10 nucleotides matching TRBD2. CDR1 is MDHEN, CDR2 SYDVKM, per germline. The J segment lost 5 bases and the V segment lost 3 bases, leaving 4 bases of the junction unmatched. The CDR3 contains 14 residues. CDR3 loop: CASSFTSGIDEQYF. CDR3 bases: TGTGCCAGCAGTTTTACTAGCGGGATAGACGAGCAGTACTTC.

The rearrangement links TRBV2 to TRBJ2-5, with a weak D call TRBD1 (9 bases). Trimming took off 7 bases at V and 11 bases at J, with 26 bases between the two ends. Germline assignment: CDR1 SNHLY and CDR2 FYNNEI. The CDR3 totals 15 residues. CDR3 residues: CASKTGGTGYGEQYF. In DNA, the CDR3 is TGTGCCAGCAAGACGGGGGGGACAGGGTATGGGGAGCAGTACTTC. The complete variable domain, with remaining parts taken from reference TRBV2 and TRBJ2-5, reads EPEVTQTPSHQVTQMGQEVILRCVPISNHLYFYWYRQILGQKVEFLVSFYNNEISEKSEIFDDQFSVERPDGSNFTLKIRSTKLEDSAMYFCASKTGGTGYGEQYFGPGTRLLVL.

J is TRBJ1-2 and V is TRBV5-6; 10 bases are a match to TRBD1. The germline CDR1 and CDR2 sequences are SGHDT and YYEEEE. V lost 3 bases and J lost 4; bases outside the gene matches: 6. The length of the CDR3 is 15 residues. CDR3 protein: CASSSGQGDSYGYTF. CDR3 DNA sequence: TGTGCCAGCAGCTCTGGACAGGGGGATTCCTATGGCTACACCTTC.

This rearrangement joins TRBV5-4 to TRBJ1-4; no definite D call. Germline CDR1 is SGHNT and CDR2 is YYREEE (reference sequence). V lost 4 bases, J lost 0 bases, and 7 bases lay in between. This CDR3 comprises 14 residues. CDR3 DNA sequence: TGTGCCAGCAGCCCAGATGCAACTAATGAAAAACTGTTTTTT. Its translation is CASSPDATNEKLFF. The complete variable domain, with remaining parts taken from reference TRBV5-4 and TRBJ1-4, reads ETGVTQSPTHLIKTRGQQVTLRCSSQSGHNTVSWYQQALGQGPQFIFQYYREEENGRGNFPPRFSGLQFPNYSSELNVNALELDDSALYLCASSPDATNEKLFFGSGTQLSVL.